This TCR beta chain stems from a study of identical twins. Notes on the study in general: Among monozygotic twins, out-of-frame TCR alpha sharing exceeded what models predicted.

MiXCR, run by TCRdb on the 5' RACE reads, gives a single entry per CDR3 protein. This table has about 520,000 distinct CDR3 sequences, roughly a fifth appearing once. V lost 6 bases and J lost 3, with 11 bases in between. The CDR3 runs to 13 residues. This clonotype was recorded a few times. Antigen unknown. These data were also reused for a study on T cells expressing NK-cell markers.

The chain uses TRBV12-3 or TRBV12-4 and TRBJ2-5; D is undetermined. The sequencing sample was made of CD4+ T cells sorted from blood. The sequence was collected from a woman aged 18-29 years in good health. The CDR3 sequence is CASSSGRKETQYF. In DNA, the CDR3 is TGTGCCAGCAGCTCTGGCAGGAAAGAGACCCAGTACTTC.